This T cell receptor beta chain was recovered during a study of cytomegalovirus exposure and HLA in healthy donors. The germline V and J ends were trimmed by 5 bases and 0 bases, with 8 bases remaining between them. The CDR3 is 14 residues long. Germline lookup yields CDR1 SNHLY and CDR2 FYNNEI. In the PCR, 60 Vbeta and 13 Jbeta primers were used. Only in-frame clones appear in the TCRdb table, and some are missing; sequencing was by immunoSEQ multiplex PCR. This table lists 150,000 to 200,000 clones. Sequenced sample: PBMCs. The receptor was derived from a woman aged 55 to 70 in good health and CMV-seronegative. The V gene is TRBV2, the J gene TRBJ1-3; D ambiguous. CDR3 loop: CASSTYSSGNTIYF. For the CDR3, the DNA is TGTGCCAGCAGTACCTACTCCTCTGGAAACACCATATATTTT.